The 27 T cell receptor beta chains presented below share a single source sample, sequenced in a study of PD-L1 blockade in urothelial cancer. TCRdb's table, derived via immunoSEQ multiplex PCR, lists solely in-frame clones and lacks some. The sample lists approximately 110,000 clones, roughly 88% occurring once. The input for sequencing was PBMCs, taken around atezolizumab (anti-PD-L1) treatment. All receptors come from a man aged 50 to 59 with urothelial cancer.

The chain carries TRBV7-9 and TRBJ2-1; the D gene is possibly TRBD2 (5 bases). The germline CDR1 and CDR2 sequences are SEHNR and FQNEAQ (reference sequence). V lost 0 bases and J lost 9, with 15 bases in between. The CDR3 spans 15 residues. The CDR3 reads CASSLARLAMVEQFF. The CDR3 bases are TGTGCCAGCAGCTTAGCCCGTCTAGCCATGGTTGAGCAGTTCTTC. The entire variable domain, with the rest obtained from reference TRBV7-9 and TRBJ2-1, is as follows: DTGVSQNPRHKITKRGQNVTFRCDPISEHNRLYWYRQTLGQGPEFLTYFQNEAQLEKSRLLSDRFSAERPKGSFSTLEIQRTEQGDSAMYLCASSLARLAMVEQFFGPGTRLTVL.

The chain carries TRBV4-2 and TRBJ1-2; D unresolved. The CDR3 is 14 residues long. V gave up 3 bases and J gave up 7 bases, with 15 bases separating them. Germline lookup yields CDR1 LGHNA and CDR2 YNFKEQ. For the CDR3, the DNA is TGTGCCAGCAGCCACCTGACGGAACGGGTTGGCTACACCTTC. It is translated as CASSHLTERVGYTF.

The chain carries TRBV5-1 and TRBJ2-1; 7 nucleotides agree with TRBD2. There are 13 residues in the CDR3. Germline CDR1 and CDR2: SGHRS and YFSETQ. Trimming removed 0 bases from V and 9 bases from J; junction bases left unmatched: 3. The CDR3 is CASSLGRELEQFF. CDR3 sequence (DNA): TGCGCCAGCAGCTTGGGGCGGGAGCTTGAGCAGTTCTTC.

J is TRBJ1-4 and V is TRBV28; the D gene is possibly TRBD1 (5 bases). The CDR3 contains 13 residues. CDR1 and CDR2 from the germline V gene are MDHEN and SYDVKM. Trimming took off 4 bases at V and 4 bases at J, with 7 bases between the two ends. CDR3 loop: CASSSGGNEKLFF. For the CDR3, the DNA is TGTGCCAGCAGTTCGGGGGGTAATGAAAAACTGTTTTTT.

V gene TRBV30 combines with J gene TRBJ2-7; 7 nucleotides agree with TRBD1. V gave up 6 bases and J gave up 6 bases; unmatched junction bases: 8. There are 12 residues in the CDR3. Germline V lookup: CDR1 GTSNPN, CDR2 SVGIG (reference sequence). This CDR3 is CACMIGTAEQYF. The CDR3 DNA reads as TGTGCCTGTATGATTGGGACAGCCGAGCAGTACTTC. The complete variable domain, with remaining parts taken from reference TRBV30 and TRBJ2-7, reads SQTIHQWPATLVQPVGSPLSLECTVEGTSNPNLYWYRQAAGRGLQLLFYSVGIGQISSEVPQNLSASRPQDRQFILSSKKLLLSDSGFYLCACMIGTAEQYFGPGTRLTVT.

This clone was detected a few times. The chain has TRBV2 and TRBJ2-3, with TRBD2 identical over 9 bases. The CDR3 has 15 residues. The junction had 7 bases not matched to a gene; V was cut back by 9 bases and J by 0 bases. Germline V gene lookup returns CDR1 SNHLY and CDR2 FYNNEI. The CDR3: CASSWTSESTDTQYF. The CDR3 DNA is TGTGCCAGTTCTTGGACTAGCGAAAGCACAGATACGCAGTATTTT.

The chain carries TRBV7-9 and TRBJ1-1, with D possibly TRBD1 on 5 matching bases. This CDR3 is 14 amino acids long. Germline V gene sequence: CDR1 SEHNR, CDR2 FQNEAQ (reference sequence). Trimming cost V 5 bases and J 1 base, with 11 bases left between them. CDR3 amino acids: CASSLGGSNTEAFF. In DNA form, the CDR3 reads TGTGCCAGCAGCCTCGGGGGATCGAACACTGAAGCTTTCTTT.

V gene TRBV23-1 combines with J gene TRBJ1-6; 7 bases line up with TRBD1. TRBV23-1 is reported as an ORF; its role is uncertain. The CDR3 runs to 13 residues. Germline trimming cut 8 bases from V and 7 bases from J; bases unmatched to any gene: 5. This CDR3 is CASPGQSNSPLHF. The CDR3 bases are TGCGCCAGCCCGGGACAGAGCAATTCACCCCTCCACTTT.

This clone came up once. V is TRBV7-6 and J is TRBJ2-7; 10 bases map to TRBD1. Losses at the gene ends were 5 bases for V and 6 bases for J; bases not matched to a gene: 4. Germline values: CDR1 SGHVS, CDR2 FNYEAQ. The CDR3 consists of 13 residues. As DNA, the CDR3 is TGTGCCAGCAGCGGGACAGGGGTAAGCGAGCAGTACTTC. Its translation: CASSGTGVSEQYF. The complete variable domain, with remaining parts taken from reference TRBV7-6 and TRBJ2-7, reads GAGVSQSPRYKVTKRGQDVALRCDPISGHVSLYWYRQALGQGPEFLTYFNYEAQQDKSGLPNDRFSAERPEGSISTLTIQRTEQRDSAMYRCASSGTGVSEQYFGPGTRLTVT.

This sequence joins TRBV23-1 and TRBJ1-1; 7 nucleotides agree with TRBD1. TRBV23-1 is an ORF, and what it does is uncertain. This CDR3 region has 15 residues. V dropped 5 bases and J dropped 6; count of bases not matched to a gene: 12. In DNA, the CDR3 is TGCGCCAGCAGTTACCGGGACAGCAAACCCGCTGAAGCTTTCTTT. Protein: CASSYRDSKPAEAFF.

This rearrangement joins TRBV6-1 to TRBJ2-1; the D gene is possibly TRBD1 (6 bases). V was pared by 5 bases and J by 10 bases, with 12 bases between. This CDR3 has 12 amino acids. The germline CDR1 and CDR2 sequences are MNHNS and SASEGT. The chain's CDR3 is CASSFTGSEQFF. The CDR3 bases are TGTGCCAGCAGTTTTACAGGGTCCGAGCAGTTCTTC.

The V and J genes are TRBV15 and TRBJ2-1; 7 nucleotides align to TRBD2. Germline V gene lookup returns CDR1 LNHNV and CDR2 YYDKDF (reference sequence). J gave up 8 bases and V 3 bases, and 7 bases lay outside the gene matches. There are 14 residues in the CDR3. The CDR3 region is CATSSRRTSDEQFF. DNA for the CDR3: TGTGCCACCAGCAGTAGGAGAACTAGCGATGAGCAGTTCTTC. Full variable domain (rest looked up from reference TRBV15 and TRBJ2-1): DAMVIQNPRYQVTQFGKPVTLSCSQTLNHNVMYWYQQKSSQAPKLLFHYYDKDFNNEADTPDNFQSRRPNTSFCFLDIRSPGLGDTAMYLCATSSRRTSDEQFFGPGTRLTVL.

V and J are TRBV19 and TRBJ2-4; TRBD2 matches 8 bases. Germline V gene lookup returns CDR1 LNHDA and CDR2 SQIVND (reference sequence). The V segment lost 2 bases and the J segment 0 bases; nucleotides outside the gene matches: 9. The CDR3 consists of 18 residues. The CDR3, as DNA: TGTGCCAGTAGTATAAGGCTAGCGGGCGGTTTAGCCAAAAACATTCAGTACTTC. It specifies CASSIRLAGGLAKNIQYF.

The chain combines TRBV15 with TRBJ1-5; no clear D. V dropped 1 base and J dropped 6 bases, with 7 bases sitting between them. This CDR3 has 13 amino acids. The germline gives CDR1 LNHNV, CDR2 YYDKDF (reference sequence). CDR3 sequence: CATSRAGVQPQHF. CDR3 DNA sequence: TGTGCCACCAGCAGAGCCGGGGTTCAGCCCCAGCATTTT.

This clone was seen just once. The chain has TRBV18 and TRBJ2-7; a weak D match, TRBD2 (6 bases). The V and J ends lost 4 bases and 2 bases respectively, with 9 bases between them. This CDR3 is built from 13 residues. Germline V gene data show CDR1 as KGHSH and CDR2 as LQKENI. The CDR3 sequence is CASSRDSAYEQYF. CDR3 DNA: TGTGCCAGCTCACGGGACTCTGCCTACGAGCAGTACTTC.

The chain uses TRBV6-1 and TRBJ1-6; no firm D call. V lost 2 bases, J lost 7 bases, and 12 bases lay in between. The CDR3 spans 15 residues. CDR1 MNHNS and CDR2 SASEGT come from the germline V gene. The CDR3 DNA is TGTGCCAGCAGTGAAAGGTCAGGAATAAATTCACCCCTCCACTTT. Translated, it gives CASSERSGINSPLHF.

J is TRBJ2-1 and V is TRBV4-2; the match to TRBD2 covers 7 bases. The J segment lost 0 bases and the V segment lost 0 bases, leaving 2 bases of the junction unmatched. CDR1 is LGHNA, CDR2 YNFKEQ, per germline. The CDR3 contains 16 residues. The CDR3 sequence: CASSQDGGSSYNEQFF. CDR3 nucleotides: TGTGCCAGCAGCCAAGACGGCGGGAGCTCCTACAATGAGCAGTTCTTC.

This clone was seen just once. This chain links TRBV19 with TRBJ1-2, with D perhaps TRBD1 (5 bases). From germline, CDR1 is LNHDA and CDR2 SQIVND (reference sequence). V was cut by 5 bases and J by 2 bases, with 21 bases left in between. The CDR3 runs 17 residues. Written as DNA, the CDR3 is TGTGCCAGTAGTCCTTATACCCCCGACAGAAGGAACTATGGCTACACCTTC. Its translation is CASSPYTPDRRNYGYTF.

The rearrangement uses TRBV6-1 and TRBJ1-2; 8 nucleotides match TRBD1. This CDR3 is 13 amino acids long. The V and J ends lost 3 bases and 4 bases, in that order; junction bases with no gene match: 1. Germline values: CDR1 MNHNS, CDR2 SASEGT. CDR3 sequence (DNA): TGTGCCAGCAGTGAGCAGGGGGCCTATGGCTACACCTTC. This encodes CASSEQGAYGYTF.

V gene TRBV6-6 combines with J gene TRBJ2-1; perhaps TRBD2 as D (6 bases). Trimming pared 6 bases from V and 0 bases from J, leaving 15 bases between. This CDR3 is 16 amino acids long. Germline V CDR1 and CDR2: MNHNY, SVGAGI (reference sequence). CDR3 in amino acids: CASSLSGVSSYNEQFF. For the CDR3, the DNA is TGTGCCAGCAGCCTTAGCGGAGTAAGCTCCTACAATGAGCAGTTCTTC.

This chain uses TRBV6-5 with TRBJ2-7; 7 bases map to TRBD1. The CDR3 loop spans 14 amino acids. Germline V lookup: CDR1 MNHEY, CDR2 SVGAGI. V lost 7 bases and J lost 2; bases outside the gene matches: 8. The CDR3 is CASTSRDRAYEQYF. In DNA, the CDR3 is TGTGCCAGCACGTCGAGGGACAGAGCCTACGAGCAGTACTTC.

This clone has a single count. The chain has TRBV20-1 and TRBJ1-2; possibly TRBD1 for D (5 bases). The V end was cut by 6 bases, the J end by 9 bases, with 14 bases between. This CDR3 comprises 11 residues. CDR1 is DFQATT and CDR2 is SNEGSKA in the germline V gene (reference sequence). Here the CDR3 DNA reads TGCAGTGCCGAGATCAGGGTACGCTACACCTTC. This encodes CSAEIRVRYTF.

This rearrangement joins TRBV27 to TRBJ1-1, with 9 bases aligning to TRBD1. V was clipped by 8 bases and J by 3 bases; unmatched bases: 7. This CDR3 contains 14 residues. Germline CDR1 and CDR2: MNHEY and SMNVEV (reference sequence). This chain's CDR3 is CASGSGTGYTEAFF. The DNA for the CDR3 is TGTGCCAGCGGATCCGGGACAGGGTACACTGAAGCTTTCTTT.

The chain combines TRBV21-1 with TRBJ2-1; the table's D call of TRBD1 was not tested on the DNA. TRBV21-1 is noted as a pseudogene. The CDR3 loop spans 15 amino acids. The chain's CDR3 is CARLRAGGSYNEQFF. The CDR3 region has the DNA TGTGCCAGACTGAGGGCAGGGGGGTCCTACAATGAGCAGTTCTTC.

The chain joins TRBV5-8 to TRBJ2-1, with 11 bases that match TRBD1. CDR3 size: 14 residues. J gave up 5 bases and V 4 bases, and 2 bases lay outside the gene matches. Germline V gene lookup returns CDR1 SGHTS and CDR2 YDEGEE. CDR3 in DNA: TGTGCCAGCAGCCCGGGACAGGGGGACAATGAGCAGTTCTTC. It yields the protein CASSPGQGDNEQFF.

Note on this clone: At the DNA level, this CDR3 is encoded by other sequences in the same sample as well. The rearrangement uses TRBV2 and TRBJ1-5; 9 bases fit TRBD1. The CDR3 covers 14 residues. J gave up 4 bases and V 9 bases, and 7 bases lay outside the gene matches. Germline loops: CDR1 SNHLY, CDR2 FYNNEI. The CDR3 nucleotides read TGTGCCAGTAGCCCGGGACAGGGAAATCAGCCCCAGCATTTT. Protein sequence: CASSPGQGNQPQHF.

This chain connects TRBV27 to TRBJ2-1; 9 positions match TRBD1. This CDR3 comprises 16 residues. Trimming removed 8 bases from V and 3 bases from J; junction bases left unmatched: 11. Germline CDR1 and CDR2: MNHEY and SMNVEV (reference sequence). CDR3 sequence: CASGQTGTGNYNEQFF. The CDR3 bases are TGTGCCAGCGGACAAACCGGGACAGGGAACTACAATGAGCAGTTCTTC.